These T cell receptor beta chains were read from a single sample in a study of CD8+ T cells in alopecia areata. The protocol was immunoSEQ multiplex PCR, while the TCRdb copy is restricted to in-frame clones and leaves out a portion. The table lists 65,000 to 75,000 clones, roughly half of them singletons. The sample consisted of CD8+ T cells sorted from blood, taken at week 0. These receptors were obtained from a human donor with alopecia areata. CDR3s include the opening cysteine and the closing phenylalanine or tryptophan. A D gene is named only where the DNA matches it firmly. Where a row states a size, it is once, few, many or the class of an expanded clone; other rows omit it.

CASSEGFVGNTEAFF TGTGCCAGCAGTGAAGGTTTTGTGGGGAACACTGAAGCTTTCTTT NA TRBJ1-1 NA TRBV10-3
CASRRTGMDEQYF TGTGCCAGCAGAAGGACAGGGATGGACGAGCAGTACTTC TRBD1 TRBJ2-7 few TRBV27
CASSSTHYGYTF TGTGCCAGCAGCTCCACCCACTATGGCTACACCTTC NA TRBJ1-2 NA TRBV7-8
CSVSRGQDEQYF TGCAGCGTGAGCAGGGGGCAGGACGAGCAGTACTTC TRBD1 TRBJ2-7 NA TRBV29-1
CSVPAGGSGNEQYF TGCAGCGTTCCCGCCGGGGGGAGTGGCAACGAGCAGTACTTC TRBD2 TRBJ2-7 few TRBV29-1
CASSYGSGNTEAFF TGTGCCAGCAGTTACGGTTCGGGGAACACTGAAGCTTTCTTT NA TRBJ1-1 NA TRBV6-5
CASSEPGWGTDTQYF TGTGCCAGCAGTGAACCAGGGTGGGGCACAGATACGCAGTATTTT NA TRBJ2-3 NA TRBV25-1
CASRPWTGEWNIQYF TGTGCCAGCAGACCATGGACAGGGGAATGGAACATTCAGTACTTC TRBD1 TRBJ2-4 many TRBV27
CASSSPGNEQFF TGTGCCAGCAGCTCCCCGGGGAATGAGCAGTTCTTC NA TRBJ2-1 few TRBV9
CATSTGTGATGELFF TGTGCCACCAGCACGGGGACAGGGGCCACCGGGGAGCTGTTTTTT TRBD1 TRBJ2-2 NA TRBV15
CSVWTSGGYEQYF TGCAGCGTGTGGACTAGCGGGGGCTACGAGCAGTACTTC TRBD2 TRBJ2-7 few TRBV29-1
CASSQAFSGDGTDTQYF TGTGCCAGCAGTCAAGCCTTCTCCGGAGACGGGACAGATACGCAGTATTTT NA TRBJ2-3 NA TRBV28
CASSVSYEQYF TGTGCCAGCAGTGTGAGTTACGAGCAGTACTTC NA TRBJ2-7 NA TRBV25-1
CASSYTNNYGYTF TGTGCCAGCAGTTACACAAACAACTATGGCTACACCTTC NA TRBJ1-2 many TRBV6-5
CASSPGQDQETQYF TGTGCCAGCTCCCCGGGACAGGATCAAGAGACCCAGTACTTC TRBD1 TRBJ2-5 few TRBV18
CAWSVGRGTEQYF TGTGCCTGGAGTGTAGGCAGGGGGACCGAGCAGTACTTC TRBD1 TRBJ2-7 NA TRBV30
CASSAEVALTGELFF TGTGCCAGCAGCGCAGAGGTAGCGCTGACCGGGGAGCTGTTTTTT NA TRBJ2-2 NA TRBV9
CASSAGTGGIVTQYF TGTGCCAGCAGCGCCGGGACGGGCGGTATAGTGACCCAGTACTTC NA TRBJ2-5 many TRBV11-2
CASSLGPGSNQPQHF TGTGCCAGCAGCTTAGGGCCAGGAAGCAATCAGCCCCAGCATTTT NA TRBJ1-5 NA TRBV7-2
CSVDISYADTLTDTQYF TGCAGCGTTGATATTAGTTATGCTGACACCCTCACAGATACGCAGTATTTT NA TRBJ2-3 few TRBV29-1
CASSPVRGAGRYEQYF TGTGCCAGTAGCCCGGTACGAGGGGCAGGGAGATACGAGCAGTACTTC NA TRBJ2-7 NA TRBV19
CASSQVALGTGGLGQYF TGTGCCAGCAGCCAAGTAGCCCTCGGGACAGGGGGTTTGGGGCAGTACTTC TRBD1 TRBJ2-7 NA TRBV27
CSVAGGGSYEQYF TGCAGCGTTGCCGGGGGGGGTTCATACGAGCAGTACTTC TRBD2 TRBJ2-7 NA TRBV29-1
CASSDVDYSNQPQHF TGTGCCAGTAGTGACGTAGACTATAGCAATCAGCCCCAGCATTTT NA TRBJ1-5 NA TRBV19
CASTYGGRGTDTQYF TGTGCCAGCACCTACGGGGGAAGGGGTACAGATACGCAGTATTTT NA TRBJ2-3 NA TRBV9
CASSPRGGRGTYGYTF TGTGCCAGCAGTCCCCGGGGCGGCAGGGGAACCTATGGCTACACCTTC NA TRBJ1-2 NA TRBV27
CSVSYADGWQTQYF TGCAGCGTCTCATACGCGGACGGCTGGCAGACCCAGTACTTC NA TRBJ2-5 NA TRBV29-1
CASSRTGAYNEQFF TGTGCCAGCAGCAGGACAGGGGCGTACAATGAGCAGTTCTTC TRBD1 TRBJ2-1 NA TRBV7-7
CASSPGTGVQVGEAFF TGTGCCAGCAGCCCAGGGACAGGGGTCCAGGTCGGAGAAGCTTTCTTT TRBD1 TRBJ1-1 NA TRBV9
CASSIDGRGYSYGYTF TGTGCCAGTAGTATAGATGGACGCGGGTATTCCTATGGCTACACCTTC NA TRBJ1-2 NA TRBV19
CASSQEGSGTQYF TGCGCCAGCAGCCAAGAGGGTTCGGGAACGCAGTATTTT NA TRBJ2-3 NA TRBV4-1
CAWGPVPGGWNEQFF TGTGCCTGGGGTCCAGTTCCGGGAGGCTGGAATGAGCAGTTCTTC TRBD2 TRBJ2-1 few TRBV30
CAWSVISYNEQFF TGTGCCTGGAGTGTTATATCCTACAATGAGCAGTTCTTC NA TRBJ2-1 few TRBV30
CASSQVPGFAQETQYF TGCGCCAGCAGCCAAGTCCCTGGCTTCGCCCAAGAGACCCAGTACTTC NA TRBJ2-5 NA TRBV4-1
CAGPGGLAVNTGELFF TGTGCCGGTCCTGGGGGGCTAGCGGTAAACACCGGGGAGCTGTTTTTT NA TRBJ2-2 few TRBV7-2
CSVEGTSEAYNEQFF TGCAGCGTTGAAGGAACTAGCGAAGCCTACAATGAGCAGTTCTTC TRBD2 TRBJ2-1 NA TRBV29-1
CASSLRGEQPQHF TGTGCCAGCAGTTTGAGGGGGGAGCAGCCCCAGCATTTT NA TRBJ1-5 NA TRBV27
CASSFFPTTNEKLFF TGTGCCAGCAGTTTCTTTCCGACAACTAATGAAAAACTGTTTTTT NA TRBJ1-4 NA TRBV27
CASSLTSVAYEQYF TGTGCCAGCAGTCTTACTAGCGTGGCCTACGAGCAGTACTTC TRBD2 TRBJ2-7 NA TRBV2
CASSDERTNEQFF TGTGCCAGCAGTGACGAGCGAACCAATGAGCAGTTCTTC NA TRBJ2-1 NA TRBV6-4
CSVRTSGTYEQYF TGCAGCGTTCGGACTAGCGGGACATACGAGCAGTACTTC TRBD2 TRBJ2-7 NA TRBV29-1
CASSGRSGNEKLFF TGTGCCAGCAGCGGACGGTCCGGTAATGAAAAACTGTTTTTT NA TRBJ1-4 NA TRBV9